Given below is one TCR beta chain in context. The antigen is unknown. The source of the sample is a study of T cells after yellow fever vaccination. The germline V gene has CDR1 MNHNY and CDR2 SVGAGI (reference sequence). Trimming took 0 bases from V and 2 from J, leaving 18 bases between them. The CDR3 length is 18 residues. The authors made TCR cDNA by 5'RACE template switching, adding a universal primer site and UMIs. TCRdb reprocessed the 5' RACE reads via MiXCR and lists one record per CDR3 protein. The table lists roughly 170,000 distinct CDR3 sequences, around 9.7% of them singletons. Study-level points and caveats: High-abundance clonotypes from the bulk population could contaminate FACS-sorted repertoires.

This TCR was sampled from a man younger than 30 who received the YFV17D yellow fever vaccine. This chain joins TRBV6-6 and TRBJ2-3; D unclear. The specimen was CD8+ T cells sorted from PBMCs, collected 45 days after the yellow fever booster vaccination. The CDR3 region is CASSYSMSSSTYTDTQYF. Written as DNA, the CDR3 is TGTGCCAGCAGTTACTCGATGTCCAGTTCTACCTACACAGATACGCAGTATTTT.